The 5 T cell receptor beta chains presented below share a single source sample, sequenced in a study of CD8+CD57+ T cells in acquired aplastic anemia listed by TCRdb under 2018. Reads for this sample came from an Illumina HiSeq 2000. Profiling of TCR beta VDJ combinations and CDR3 sequences used genomic DNA as the template. TCRdb passed the public sequencing reads through fastp at Q25 and MiXCR, retaining productive beta sequences. Merged by CDR3 protein, the rows form single entries marked with the most common genes and DNA. The sample records around 430,000 distinct CDR3 sequences, under 40% of which are singletons. The ten largest clonotypes hold roughly 0.89% of the sample. Expansion of CD8+CD57+ cells had been shown by flow cytometry in the patients chosen for sequencing. Input material: sorted CD4+, CD8+, or CD8+CD57+ T cells (not recorded which) from PBMCs. These receptor sequences come from a human donor with aplastic anemia.

This clonotype was seen only a few times. The chain has TRBV4-3 and TRBJ2-3, with 12 bases aligning to TRBD2. CDR1 and CDR2 from the germline V gene are LGHNA and YSLEER. Trimming cost V 2 bases and J 4 bases; bases outside gene matches: 4. This CDR3 has 16 residues. CDR3 bases: TGCGCCAGCAGCCAACTAGCGGGGGGGCTCGCAGATACGCAGTATTTT. Translated, it gives CASSQLAGGLADTQYF.

This clonotype was counted many times. The CDR3 coding sequence is TGCGCCAGCAGCCTTGGACAACGACAGGGAGGCGGCTACACCTTC. This codes for CASSLGQRQGGGYTF. J is TRBJ1-2 and V is TRBV4-3; 7 bases are a match to TRBD1. CDR1 is LGHNA and CDR2 is YSLEER in the germline V gene. The length of the CDR3 is 15 residues. V shed 4 bases, J shed 8 bases, and the junction held 13 bases outside the gene matches.

With regard to this clonotype: This may be a read error: a much more frequent sequence differs by one nucleotide. The chain couples TRBV24-1 to TRBJ2-3; D assignment may be TRBD1 or TRBD2 (5 bases each). CDR3 length: 15 amino acids. Per germline, CDR1 KGHDR and CDR2 SFDVKD. CDR3 DNA sequence: TGTGCCATCAGTGATTTCGGGACCAGCCCCGATACGCAGTATTTT. It specifies CAISDFGTSPDTQYF.

The chain joins TRBV7-3 to TRBJ2-5, with a tentative D call TRBD1 (5 bases). V was clipped by 0 bases and J by 3 bases, with 8 bases between them. Germline CDR1 and CDR2: SGHTA and FQGTGA. The CDR3 contains 14 residues. DNA of the CDR3: TGTGCCAGCAGCTTAACTGTGACAGAAGAGACCCAGTACTTC. Its protein product is CASSLTVTEETQYF. Complete variable domain (other parts from reference TRBV7-3 and TRBJ2-5): GAGVSQTPSNKVTEKGKYVELRCDPISGHTALYWYRQSLGQGPEFLIYFQGTGAADDSGLPNDRFFAVRPEGSVSTLKIQRTERGDSAVYLCASSLTVTEETQYFGPGTRLLVL.

The genes are TRBV10-3 and TRBJ1-1, with D hard to call. The V gene's germline CDR1 is ENHRY and CDR2 SYGVKD. The CDR3 has 14 amino acids. V dropped 10 bases and J dropped 2 bases, with 17 bases sitting between them. CDR3 sequence: CASSRLTINTEAFF. The CDR3 DNA sequence: TGTGCCAGCAGCCGTCTGACAATTAACACTGAAGCTTTCTTT.